Presented here are 24 T cell receptor beta chains from one specimen sequenced in a study of blood T cell repertoires in COVID-19. Generated by immunoSEQ multiplex PCR, the TCRdb table keeps only in-frame clones and is missing some. The table lists under 130,000 clones, roughly 80% of them singletons. Sequenced: peripheral blood. These receptors all come from a human donor in a cohort sampled during active COVID-19.

V usage is TRBV12-3 or TRBV12-4 and J usage is TRBJ2-5, with D maybe TRBD1 (5 bases). CDR3 length: 13 amino acids. V was clipped by 4 bases and J by 5 bases, with 11 bases between them. CDR3 bases: TGTGCCAGCAGTTATAGGGGTATCGAGACCCAGTACTTC. Translated, it gives CASSYRGIETQYF.

The V call is TRBV9, the J call TRBJ2-7; no firm D call. V lost 0 bases and J 0 bases, leaving 4 bases between the germline ends. The CDR3 has 13 amino acids. Germline loops: CDR1 SGDLS, CDR2 YYNGEE. The CDR3 region is CASSVGISYEQYF. The CDR3 DNA is TGTGCCAGCAGCGTAGGTATCTCCTACGAGCAGTACTTC.

The chain employs TRBV4-3 and TRBJ2-7, with D unresolved. V lost 0 bases to trimming and J lost 2 bases, with 8 bases between them. Germline V CDR1 and CDR2: LGHNA, YSLEER. The length of the CDR3 is 14 residues. In nucleotides, the CDR3 is TGCGCCAGCAGCCAAGATATAACAGCCTACGAGCAGTACTTC. Its translation is CASSQDITAYEQYF.

This clone was recorded only once. This chain uses TRBV5-1 with TRBJ2-1; the match to TRBD2 covers 11 bases. CDR1 is SGHRS, CDR2 YFSETQ, per germline. The trim removed 2 bases at V and 9 bases at J, leaving 13 bases unmatched. The CDR3 is made up of 17 amino acids. The CDR3 DNA reads as TGCGCCAGCAGCTTTAGCGGGGGGGCCCGGAGCAGGAGTGAGCAGTTCTTC. Translating it yields CASSFSGGARSRSEQFF. Supplemented by reference TRBV5-1 and TRBJ2-1, the full variable domain reads KAGVTQTPRYLIKTRGQQVTLSCSPISGHRSVSWYQQTPGQGLQFLFEYFSETQRNKGNFPGRFSGRQFSNSRSEMNVSTLELGDSALYLCASSFSGGARSRSEQFFGPGTRLTVL.

This clone was detected only a few times. The V and J genes are TRBV29-1 and TRBJ1-1, with D maybe TRBD1 (5 bases). V was pared by 4 bases and J by 5 bases, with 17 bases between. The germline V gene encodes CDR1 SQVTM and CDR2 ANQGSEA. CDR3 length: 14 amino acids. In DNA form, the CDR3 reads TGCAGCGTTGGGGGCAGGGTATCTAAAACTGAAGCTTTCTTT. Amino acids: CSVGGRVSKTEAFF.

The CDR3 DNA reads as TGTGCCAGCAGCGGGGGGTCAGCCTTGGGAAACACCATATATTTT. As protein: CASSGGSALGNTIYF. J is TRBJ1-3 and V is TRBV6-5, with D possibly TRBD1 on 5 matching bases. V was shortened by 6 bases and J by 4 bases, with 16 bases between the two germline ends. Germline CDR1 reads MNHEY; CDR2 reads SVGAGI. The CDR3 sequence is 15 residues long.

This chain links TRBV6-4 with TRBJ1-2; 9 nucleotides match TRBD1. This CDR3 has 15 amino acids. With V trimmed by 5 bases and J by 4 bases, 8 bases remained unmatched. Germline assignment: CDR1 MRHNA and CDR2 SNTAGT. The chain's CDR3 is CASSPDGTGRYGYTF. The DNA of the CDR3 is TGTGCCAGCAGTCCTGATGGGACAGGGCGCTATGGCTACACCTTC.

This clone was seen more than once but under ten times. The chain combines TRBV7-2 with TRBJ2-3, with unresolved D. With 3 bases removed from V and 0 bases from J, the gap between germline ends came to 13 bases. Germline-derived CDR1 and CDR2 are SGHTA and FQGNSA. The CDR3 loop spans 16 amino acids. The CDR3 DNA sequence: TGTGCCAGCAGCTTTTACTTTTTTACTAGCACAGATACGCAGTATTTT. Protein sequence: CASSFYFFTSTDTQYF.

The gene calls are TRBV7-2 and TRBJ1-2, with 7 bases lining up with TRBD1. The CDR3 spans 15 residues. Germline V gives CDR1 SGHTA, CDR2 FQGNSA. V lost 4 bases to trimming and J lost 7 bases; unmatched junction nucleotides: 12. The CDR3: CASSSLRVQGSGYTF. The CDR3, as DNA: TGTGCCAGCAGCTCCCTTCGAGTACAGGGGTCTGGCTACACCTTC. The full variable domain, its missing parts supplied by reference TRBV7-2 and TRBJ1-2, is GAGVSQSPSNKVTEKGKDVELRCDPISGHTALYWYRQSLGQGLEFLIYFQGNSAPDKSGLPSDRFSAERTGGSVSTLTIQRTQQEDSAVYLCASSSLRVQGSGYTFGSGTRLTVV.

This clone was recorded only once. The chain uses TRBV6-6 and TRBJ1-6; 7 bases match TRBD1. The CDR3 extends over 13 amino acids. V was clipped by 6 bases and J by 6 bases; unmatched bases: 2. CDR1 is MNHNY and CDR2 is SVGAGI in the germline V gene (reference sequence). CDR3 sequence (DNA): TGTGCCAGCAGGGGACAGCCTAATTCACCCCTCCACTTT. Its protein is CASRGQPNSPLHF.

This clone was recorded a few times. The chain joins TRBV6-5 to TRBJ1-6; D is unresolved. Germline-derived CDR1 and CDR2 are MNHEY and SVGAGI. V was cut by 4 bases and J by 10 bases, with 8 bases left in between. CDR3 length equals 12 residues. The CDR3 nucleotides read TGTGCCAGCAGTTTTAAGCGGTCACCCCTCCACTTT. Its protein is CASSFKRSPLHF.

The chain uses TRBV4-2 and TRBJ2-5, with 11 bases matching TRBD1. The CDR3 loop spans 16 amino acids. Germline trimming cut 4 bases from V and 1 base from J; bases unmatched to any gene: 5. Germline CDR1 and CDR2: LGHNA and YNFKEQ. The CDR3 coding sequence is TGTGCCAGCAGCCGCAGTGGGACAGGGGGCCAAGAGACCCAGTACTTC. Translation: CASSRSGTGGQETQYF.

As concerns this clone: The sample contains more than one DNA sequence encoding this CDR3. This chain uses TRBV7-8 with TRBJ1-1; unclear D gene. The germline V gene encodes CDR1 SGHVS and CDR2 FQNEAQ. V was pared by 1 base and J by 5 bases, with 8 bases between. The CDR3 is made up of 13 amino acids. CDR3 DNA: TGTGCCAGCAGCTTAGTTTCGGGGACTGAAGCTTTCTTT. Translation: CASSLVSGTEAFF.

The chain recombines TRBV5-1 with TRBJ2-3, with 8 positions matching TRBD1. With 0 bases clipped from V and 3 bases from J, the junction kept 3 bases outside the gene matches. This CDR3 contains 15 residues. Germline CDR1 SGHRS, CDR2 YFSETQ. DNA of the CDR3: TGCGCCAGCAGCTTGGAAGACAGGGGAACAGATACGCAGTATTTT. Protein sequence: CASSLEDRGTDTQYF.

This chain uses TRBV5-1 with TRBJ1-4; TRBD1 might be the D (6 bases). The CDR3 is 14 residues long. In germline, CDR1 is SGHRS, CDR2 YFSETQ. Trimming pared 0 bases from V and 8 bases from J, leaving 11 bases between. CDR3 DNA: TGCGCCAGCAGCTTGGGCAGGGGTGAGGAAAAACTGTTTTTT. Amino acid sequence: CASSLGRGEEKLFF. Full variable domain (missing parts from reference TRBV5-1 and TRBJ1-4): KAGVTQTPRYLIKTRGQQVTLSCSPISGHRSVSWYQQTPGQGLQFLFEYFSETQRNKGNFPGRFSGRQFSNSRSEMNVSTLELGDSALYLCASSLGRGEEKLFFGSGTQLSVL.

V usage is TRBV9 and J usage is TRBJ2-1, with D hard to call. V shed 0 bases and J shed 1 base, with 5 bases lying between them. The germline V gene has CDR1 SGDLS and CDR2 YYNGEE. CDR3 length: 14 residues. CDR3 in amino acids: CASSVGSSYNEQFF. Here the CDR3 DNA reads TGTGCCAGCAGCGTAGGGAGTTCCTACAATGAGCAGTTCTTC.

Here the CDR3 reads CASSLLGTGNEQYF. The CDR3 coding sequence is TGTGCCAGCAGTTTACTCGGGACAGGGAATGAGCAGTACTTC. This chain joins TRBV27 and TRBJ2-7; 9 nucleotides match TRBD1. Germline V lookup: CDR1 MNHEY, CDR2 SMNVEV (reference sequence). CDR3 length: 14 residues. J gave up 7 bases and V 2 bases, and 6 bases lay outside the gene matches.

The V and J genes are TRBV20-1 and TRBJ1-5, with 11 nucleotides matching TRBD1. Trimming at V came to 5 bases and at J to 5 bases, leaving 5 bases not matched to a gene. The CDR3 covers 14 residues. Germline lookup yields CDR1 DFQATT and CDR2 SNEGSKA (reference sequence). Written as DNA, the CDR3 is TGCAGTGCTGGTGGACAGGGGGCGTATCAGCCCCAGCATTTT. Translating gives CSAGGQGAYQPQHF.

This chain uses TRBV2 with TRBJ1-6; D call uncertain. Trimming shortened V by 5 bases and J by 5 bases, and 16 bases separated the two germline ends. There are 16 residues in the CDR3. CDR1 SNHLY and CDR2 FYNNEI come from the germline V gene. CDR3 DNA: TGTGCCAGCAGTCCCTCGGCGGGCGTCGATAATTCACCCCTCCACTTT. It is translated as CASSPSAGVDNSPLHF.

As to this clone: An end of the junction differs from the germline gene, which may be a read error. This chain connects TRBV4-2 to TRBJ1-5; D gene uncertain. The CDR3 sequence is 15 residues long. The germline V gene has CDR1 LGHNA and CDR2 YNFKEQ. The CDR3 region has the DNA TGTGCCAGCAGTCAAGCTTTGAGGGCGCATCAGCCCCAGCATTTT. Protein: CASSQALRAHQPQHF.

The rearrangement links TRBV6-5 to TRBJ1-4; tentatively, D is TRBD1 (5 bases). The germline V gene encodes CDR1 MNHEY and CDR2 SVGAGI. The CDR3 has 15 amino acids. V lost 2 bases, J lost 8 bases, and 15 bases lay in between. CDR3 sequence reads: CASSYPGGAKEKLFF. Here the CDR3 DNA reads TGTGCCAGCAGTTACCCCGGTGGGGCCAAGGAAAAACTGTTTTTT.

V and J are TRBV29-1 and TRBJ2-4, with D maybe TRBD1 (5 bases). The CDR3 spans 15 residues. V lost 7 bases and J lost 2, with 18 bases in between. Germline V gives CDR1 SQVTM, CDR2 ANQGSEA. CDR3 DNA: TGCAGCGCCGCGACGGACACTATTCCCAAAAACATTCAGTACTTC. Translating gives CSAATDTIPKNIQYF.

This chain joins TRBV5-1 and TRBJ1-3; perhaps TRBD1 as D (6 bases). Germline V CDR1 and CDR2: SGHRS, YFSETQ. Trimming shortened V by 5 bases and J by 0 bases, and 9 bases separated the two germline ends. CDR3 size: 14 residues. CDR3: CASRQGHSGNTIYF. In DNA form, the CDR3 reads TGCGCCAGCAGACAGGGACACTCTGGAAACACCATATATTTT.

This sequence joins TRBV3-1 (or the pseudogene TRBV3-2) and TRBJ2-1; TRBD2 matches 7 bases. The V gene's germline CDR1 is LGHDT and CDR2 YNNKEL (reference sequence). The CDR3 loop spans 16 amino acids. The V and J ends lost 4 bases and 9 bases, in that order; junction bases with no gene match: 15. CDR3 amino acids: CASSPGTSSGGGEQFF. The CDR3 nucleotides read TGTGCCAGCAGCCCGGGGACCAGCTCAGGCGGGGGTGAGCAGTTCTTC.